This section outlines one T cell receptor beta chain sequence together with its context. The data originate from a study of T cells in localized non-small cell lung cancer. Profiling relied on immunoSEQ multiplex PCR, and the TCRdb table lists in-frame clones only, not all of them. Of about 1,900 clones detected, more than 30% appear once; the ten largest clones hold approximately 12%. Specimen: normal lung tissue next to the tumor, collected before any cancer treatment. This TCR was sampled from a male donor aged 60 or older with stage I squamous cell lung carcinoma.

CDR3 residues: CATSREGRVPGELFF. The CDR3 nucleotides are TGTGCCACCAGCAGAGAGGGTAGGGTACCCGGGGAGCTGTTTTTT. The chain uses TRBV15 and TRBJ2-2; D is ambiguous. Germline V gene data show CDR1 as LNHNV and CDR2 as YYDKDF (reference sequence). The CDR3 runs 15 residues. The ends were cut back, 0 bases at V and 6 bases at J, with 11 bases in the middle.